The 21 T cell receptor beta chains in this list originate from one sample, sequenced in a study of blood T cell repertoires in COVID-19. Profiled with immunoSEQ multiplex PCR; TCRdb holds only in-frame clones, not every one. The sample consists of approximately 160,000 clones, 84% of them appearing once. Material for sequencing was PBMCs or T cells enriched from blood (not recorded which). These receptors were obtained from a man aged 50-60 years who had recovered from COVID-19.

This clone is a singleton in its sample. The chain links TRBV2 to TRBJ2-3; a weak D match, TRBD2 (6 bases). Trimming took 6 bases from V and 2 from J, leaving 15 bases between them. Germline V gives CDR1 SNHLY, CDR2 FYNNEI. The CDR3 consists of 15 residues. CDR3 coding DNA: TGTGCCAGCAGCTTGGACTACAAAATCACAGATACGCAGTATTTT. Translation: CASSLDYKITDTQYF.

This clone was observed a single time. V usage is TRBV30 and J usage is TRBJ1-1; 10 positions match TRBD1. The junction had 1 base not matched to a gene; V was cut back by 2 bases and J by 4 bases. Germline CDR1 GTSNPN, CDR2 SVGIG (reference sequence). This CDR3 contains 13 residues. The CDR3 DNA reads TGTGCCTGGAGTTGGACAGGGGGCACTGAAGCTTTCTTT. Residues: CAWSWTGGTEAFF.

V gene TRBV5-1 combines with J gene TRBJ2-3, with TRBD1 matching over 10 bases. V was clipped by 3 bases and J by 4 bases; unmatched bases: 5. Germline V CDR1 and CDR2: SGHRS, YFSETQ. The CDR3 spans 15 residues. The CDR3 is CASSWTGGRADTQYF. Here the CDR3 DNA reads TGCGCCAGCAGCTGGACAGGGGGTCGGGCAGATACGCAGTATTTT.

The rearrangement uses TRBV9 and TRBJ2-2; no clear D. The CDR3 spans 15 residues. Per germline, CDR1 SGDLS and CDR2 YYNGEE. Trimming left V 1 base short and J 2 bases short, with 9 bases between. CDR3 amino acids: CASSVMGSNTGELFF. The CDR3 DNA reads TGTGCCAGCAGCGTAATGGGCAGCAACACCGGGGAGCTGTTTTTT.

V usage is TRBV2 and J usage is TRBJ2-6, with 9 bases lining up with TRBD1. The junction had 8 bases not matched to a gene; V was cut back by 5 bases and J by 0 bases. CDR3 length: 18 amino acids. Germline V gives CDR1 SNHLY, CDR2 FYNNEI. The CDR3 spells CASSRTGTGISGANVLTF. As DNA, the CDR3 is TGTGCCAGCAGTAGAACCGGGACAGGGATCTCTGGGGCCAACGTCCTGACTTTC.

This chain uses TRBV9 with TRBJ2-2, with D possibly TRBD2 on 6 matching bases. Germline V gene data show CDR1 as SGDLS and CDR2 as YYNGEE. The CDR3 is 15 amino acids. Trimming cost V 0 bases and J 2 bases, with 8 bases left between them. The CDR3 DNA reads TGTGCCAGCAGCGTAGTCGGGACTAACACCGGGGAGCTGTTTTTT. Encoded protein: CASSVVGTNTGELFF.

The chain employs TRBV19 and TRBJ2-5; 8 bases agree with TRBD2. The CDR3 has 16 residues. Trimming at V came to 5 bases and at J to 1 base, leaving 9 bases not matched to a gene. CDR1 and CDR2 from the germline V gene are LNHDA and SQIVND (reference sequence). CDR3 region: CASSSQRLATQETQYF. CDR3 coding DNA: TGTGCCAGTAGTTCACAACGACTAGCGACCCAAGAGACCCAGTACTTC.

This rearrangement joins TRBV5-4 to TRBJ1-1, with a possible D match to TRBD1 (5 bases). CDR1 and CDR2 from the germline V gene are SGHNT and YYREEE (reference sequence). The CDR3 extends over 13 amino acids. Trimming took 5 bases from V and 1 from J, leaving 9 bases between them. In DNA form, the CDR3 reads TGTGCCAGCAGTTTCGACAGGAACACTGAAGCTTTCTTT. Translating it yields CASSFDRNTEAFF.

V and J are TRBV30 and TRBJ2-3, with 9 bases that match TRBD2. The germline V gene has CDR1 GTSNPN and CDR2 SVGIG (reference sequence). With 1 base clipped from V and 5 bases from J, the junction kept 4 bases outside the gene matches. The length of the CDR3 is 14 residues. Here the CDR3 reads CAWSGGGVKDTQYF. In DNA form, the CDR3 reads TGTGCCTGGAGTGGCGGGGGGGTGAAAGATACGCAGTATTTT.

This rearrangement joins TRBV6-5 to TRBJ1-1; possible D gene TRBD1, 6 bases. CDR1 is MNHEY and CDR2 is SVGAGI in the germline V gene. The length of the CDR3 is 12 residues. V lost 10 bases and J lost 0, with 9 bases in between. CDR3 coding DNA: TGTGCCACCGACAGGATGAACACTGAAGCTTTCTTT. Its protein product is CATDRMNTEAFF.

This clone was seen a handful of times. V is TRBV11-2 and J is TRBJ1-4; D might be TRBD1 (5 bases). This CDR3 has 16 residues. The V gene lost 3 bases and the J gene lost 0 bases, with 11 bases spanning the gap. The germline V gene has CDR1 SGHAT and CDR2 FQNNGV. This CDR3 reads CASSLSGGATNEKLFF. CDR3 bases: TGTGCCAGCAGCTTGTCGGGGGGGGCAACTAATGAAAAACTGTTTTTT.

This clone was counted once. The V gene is TRBV9, the J gene TRBJ2-1, with D perhaps matching TRBD2 (6 bases). CDR1 and CDR2 (germline): SGDLS, YYNGEE. This CDR3 is built from 15 residues. Trimming removed 2 bases at V and 2 bases at J, with 11 bases between. In DNA form, the CDR3 reads TGTGCCAGCAGCGTCCGAGCGGGCCCCTACAATGAGCAGTTCTTC. Translation: CASSVRAGPYNEQFF.

The V call is TRBV6-5, the J call TRBJ2-2; D gene unclear. V was trimmed by 7 bases and J by 0 bases, leaving 6 bases between them. Germline V gives CDR1 MNHEY, CDR2 SVGAGI. CDR3 size: 13 residues. The CDR3 reads CASNTANTGELFF. The CDR3 nucleotides read TGTGCCAGCAACACAGCGAACACCGGGGAGCTGTTTTTT.

The chain links TRBV20-1 to TRBJ1-5; the D gene is possibly TRBD1 (6 bases). V lost 3 bases, J lost 6 bases, and 12 bases lay in between. This CDR3 contains 13 residues. From germline, CDR1 is DFQATT and CDR2 SNEGSKA (reference sequence). The CDR3 nucleotides are TGCAGTGCTAGTGTACAGGGTTTTCAGCCCCAGCATTTT. Its translation: CSASVQGFQPQHF.

The chain uses TRBV25-1 and TRBJ2-5; 8 nucleotides line up with TRBD1. Germline lookup yields CDR1 MGHDK and CDR2 SYGVNS. Losses at the gene ends were 6 bases for V and 5 bases for J; bases not matched to a gene: 8. This CDR3 spans 14 amino acids. The CDR3 is CASSPDRGRETQYF. For the CDR3, the DNA is TGTGCCAGCAGCCCTGACAGGGGCCGCGAGACCCAGTACTTC.

The genes are TRBV4-3 and TRBJ2-3; 8 positions agree with TRBD2. The CDR3 length is 17 residues. V shed 2 bases, J shed 6 bases, and the junction held 13 bases outside the gene matches. The germline gives CDR1 LGHNA, CDR2 YSLEER. The CDR3: CASSQWLAGTLGDTQYF. CDR3 DNA: TGCGCCAGCAGCCAATGGCTAGCGGGCACATTAGGCGATACGCAGTATTTT.

The chain links TRBV5-6 to TRBJ1-1, with D unresolved. The CDR3 contains 13 residues. Germline-derived CDR1 and CDR2 are SGHDT and YYEEEE. Between the trimmed V and J ends, which lost 0 bases and 1 base, there was a span of 4 bases. The CDR3 DNA reads as TGTGCCAGCAGCTTGGGCGGGAACACTGAAGCTTTCTTT. It specifies CASSLGGNTEAFF.

This sequence joins TRBV3-1 (or the pseudogene TRBV3-2) and TRBJ2-2; tentative D call: TRBD2 (6 bases). CDR3 size: 14 residues. CDR1 is LGHDT, CDR2 YNNKEL, per germline (reference sequence). The V end was cut by 2 bases, the J end by 7 bases, with 11 bases between. The CDR3 coding sequence is TGTGCCAGCAGCCAAAGTGGGGGGATCGGGGAGCTGTTTTTT. Its translation is CASSQSGGIGELFF.

This chain connects TRBV21-1 to TRBJ2-7; the DNA was not used to check the table's D call, TRBD2. TRBV21-1 is listed as a pseudogene. The CDR3 has 16 amino acids. The CDR3 DNA reads TGTGCCAGCAGCAAGGGACTAGCGGGGGAAACCTACGAGCAGTACTTC. Its protein product is CASSKGLAGETYEQYF.

The chain links TRBV7-2 to TRBJ1-3; TRBD1 agrees at 9 bases. The germline V gene encodes CDR1 SGHTA and CDR2 FQGNSA. The CDR3 has 15 amino acids. V lost 0 bases to trimming and J lost 8 bases; unmatched junction nucleotides: 5. The CDR3 reads CASSLASQGAYTIYF. CDR3 DNA sequence: TGTGCCAGCAGCTTAGCATCACAGGGGGCTTACACCATATATTTT.

The rearrangement uses TRBV5-5 and TRBJ1-2, with TRBD1 identical over 7 bases. V lost 0 bases, J lost 0 bases, and 5 bases stayed unmatched. Germline V gives CDR1 SGHKS, CDR2 YYEKEE (reference sequence). The CDR3 contains 16 residues. This chain's CDR3 is CASSLGRGASNYGYTF. CDR3 sequence (DNA): TGTGCCAGCAGCTTGGGCAGGGGGGCCTCTAACTATGGCTACACCTTC.